This T cell receptor (beta chain) was found in a study of blood T cell repertoires in COVID-19. Study context: In each case, the material was cDNA or gDNA derived from T cells, B-cell-depleted T cells, or PBMCs.

V lost 5 bases to trimming and J lost 7 bases; unmatched junction nucleotides: 10. The CDR3 consists of 16 residues. The germline gives CDR1 SGHTA, CDR2 FQGNSA. The study recruited people aged about 18 to 89 years across roughly 25 US areas. In assigning cohorts, the study relied on participant-reported clinical history. Donors in Cohort 3 who had recovered were those with two negative PCRs, healthcare professional clearance, or resolution of their symptoms. Some clones are missing from TCRdb's copy, which holds only in-frame ones; the method was immunoSEQ multiplex PCR. Of a few hundred thousand clones listed, roughly 79% are singletons.

The source material was PBMCs or T cells enriched from blood (not recorded which). The TCR originated in a man aged 40-49 years who had recovered from COVID-19. The chain combines TRBV7-2 with TRBJ2-1, with 11 nucleotides matching TRBD1. In DNA form, the CDR3 reads TGTGCCAGCAGCCAGAACCGGGACAGGGGGAGGAATGAGCAGTTCTTC. Protein sequence: CASSQNRDRGRNEQFF. Together with reference TRBV7-2 and TRBJ2-1, the CDR3 gives the full variable domain: GAGVSQSPSNKVTEKGKDVELRCDPISGHTALYWYRQSLGQGLEFLIYFQGNSAPDKSGLPSDRFSAERTGGSVSTLTIQRTQQEDSAVYLCASSQNRDRGRNEQFFGPGTRLTVL.